These 25 T cell receptor beta chains were all obtained from the same sample, sequenced in a study of PD-1 blockade in mismatch repair-deficient tumors listed by TCRdb under 2017. What the time point label conveys for this sample: peripheral blood before pembrolizumab. Libraries came from the immunoSEQ multiplex PCR assay. This immuneACCESS table, as held by TCRdb, lists in-frame sequences with V and J called but not all clones. Of the missing ones, under half trace to an unresolved V gene in checked studies; the others have no known cause. This sample holds roughly 48,000 clones; 77% were observed only once. The leading ten clones occupy around 3.5% of the sample. This material consisted of PBMCs, taken before pembrolizumab treatment. The receptors come from an adult with mismatch repair-deficient cancer.

This clone appeared a single time. The CDR3 DNA is TGTGCCAGCAGCGCGGGAACTAGCAATGAGCAGTTCTTC. Translation: CASSAGTSNEQFF. The rearrangement joins TRBV6-4 to TRBJ2-1, with D perhaps TRBD2 (6 bases). V dropped 6 bases and J dropped 6 bases, with 12 bases sitting between them. Per germline, CDR1 MRHNA and CDR2 SNTAGT. CDR3 length: 13 amino acids.

The chain is built from TRBV5-5 and TRBJ1-1; the match to TRBD1 covers 9 bases. The junction had 7 bases not matched to a gene; V was cut back by 5 bases and J by 5 bases. The CDR3 has 14 residues. Germline values: CDR1 SGHKS, CDR2 YYEKEE (reference sequence). This CDR3 reads CASSQDRGDTEAFF. CDR3 in DNA: TGTGCCAGCAGTCAAGACAGGGGGGATACTGAAGCTTTCTTT.

Notes on this clone: This sample also contains other DNA sequences that code for the same CDR3. J is TRBJ2-5 and V is TRBV5-4, with D uncertain. The CDR3 has 14 residues. In germline, CDR1 is SGHNT, CDR2 YYREEE (reference sequence). With 0 bases removed from V and 2 bases from J, the gap between germline ends came to 8 bases. The DNA of the CDR3 is TGTGCCAGCAGCTTGGCGGTGGGGCAAGAGACCCAGTACTTC. It yields the protein CASSLAVGQETQYF.

The rearrangement joins TRBV7-6 to TRBJ2-1; the D call may be TRBD1 or TRBD2 (5 bases each). Trimming shortened V by 2 bases and J by 8 bases, and 13 bases separated the two germline ends. Germline V lookup: CDR1 SGHVS, CDR2 FNYEAQ. The CDR3 runs 14 residues. CDR3 nucleotides: TGTGCCAGCAGCTTACGGCCGAGAGGGGATGAGCAGTTCTTC. This gives the protein CASSLRPRGDEQFF.

The chain has TRBV2 and TRBJ1-1; 7 nucleotides agree with TRBD1. Germline-derived CDR1 and CDR2 are SNHLY and FYNNEI. CDR3 length equals 11 residues. With V trimmed by 6 bases and J by 7 bases, 2 bases remained unmatched. CDR3 bases: TGTGCCAGCAGGCAGGGGGTTGAAGCTTTCTTT. As protein: CASRQGVEAFF.

J is TRBJ2-3 and V is TRBV12-5; D call uncertain. This CDR3 region has 16 residues. Trimming stripped 0 bases from V and 2 bases from J, with 12 bases between. Germline assignment: CDR1 LGHNT and CDR2 FRNRAP. The CDR3 DNA reads as TGTGCTAGTGGTTTGGTACTTGCCCGGTCCACAGATACGCAGTATTTT. Amino acids: CASGLVLARSTDTQYF.

The chain links TRBV5-4 to TRBJ2-5; the D call may be TRBD1 or TRBD2 (6 bases each). The CDR3 runs to 14 residues. The germline gives CDR1 SGHNT, CDR2 YYREEE (reference sequence). Deletions cut 2 bases from V and 3 bases from J, with 11 bases between. The CDR3 region is CASSFGGGEETQYF. In DNA form, the CDR3 reads TGTGCCAGCAGCTTTGGGGGCGGGGAAGAGACCCAGTACTTC. Based on the CDR3 plus reference TRBV5-4 and TRBJ2-5, the full variable domain is ETGVTQSPTHLIKTRGQQVTLRCSSQSGHNTVSWYQQALGQGPQFIFQYYREEENGRGNFPPRFSGLQFPNYSSELNVNALELDDSALYLCASSFGGGEETQYFGPGTRLLVL.

The CDR3 coding sequence is TGTGCCAGCAGCTTAGGGGGACAGGGAAACGATGGCTACACCTTC. Translated: CASSLGGQGNDGYTF. The genes are TRBV7-8 and TRBJ1-2; 9 bases are a match to TRBD1. This CDR3 contains 15 residues. CDR1 is SGHVS and CDR2 is FQNEAQ in the germline V gene. V was clipped by 1 base and J by 6 bases; unmatched bases: 6.

This chain links TRBV27 with TRBJ2-3; D remains ambiguous. Germline V gives CDR1 MNHEY, CDR2 SMNVEV (reference sequence). The CDR3 contains 15 residues. Trimming took off 0 bases at V and 0 bases at J, with 7 bases between the two ends. The CDR3 DNA reads TGTGCCAGCAGTTTATCCCACGGTAGCACAGATACGCAGTATTTT. Encoded protein: CASSLSHGSTDTQYF.

The gene calls are TRBV11-2 and TRBJ2-1; D is undetermined. The CDR3 has 13 amino acids. V was trimmed by 2 bases and J by 6 bases, leaving 8 bases between them. Germline CDR1 SGHAT, CDR2 FQNNGV. The CDR3 here is CASSLSVPNEQFF. The CDR3 nucleotides read TGTGCCAGCAGCTTATCGGTCCCCAATGAGCAGTTCTTC. The full variable domain, completed using reference TRBV11-2 and TRBJ2-1, is EAGVAQSPRYKIIEKRQSVAFWCNPISGHATLYWYQQILGQGPKLLIQFQNNGVVDDSQLPKDRFSAERLKGVDSTLKIQPAKLEDSAVYLCASSLSVPNEQFFGPGTRLTVL.

The genes are TRBV6-5 and TRBJ1-1; no clear D gene. V gave up 5 bases and J gave up 0 bases, with 13 bases separating them. The CDR3 loop spans 15 amino acids. Looked up from germline, CDR1 is MNHEY and CDR2 is SVGAGI. DNA of the CDR3: TGTGCCAGCAGTCGAGCGGTATCTATGAACACTGAAGCTTTCTTT. Translated: CASSRAVSMNTEAFF.

This clone was picked up a small number of times. The V call is TRBV6-5, the J call TRBJ2-1, with D uncertain. Per the germline V gene, CDR1 is MNHEY and CDR2 is SVGAGI. Trimming cost V 6 bases and J 1 base, with 1 base left between them. The CDR3 runs to 11 residues. The CDR3 DNA is TGTGCCAGCAGGTCCTACAATGAGCAGTTCTTC. Its translation is CASRSYNEQFF.

V usage is TRBV19 and J usage is TRBJ2-5; no clear D gene. V was pared by 1 base and J by 2 bases, with 8 bases between. Germline CDR1 reads LNHDA; CDR2 reads SQIVND (reference sequence). The CDR3 length is 14 residues. CDR3: CASSIAVVQETQYF. DNA of the CDR3: TGTGCCAGTAGTATAGCGGTCGTACAAGAGACCCAGTACTTC.

This chain connects TRBV9 to TRBJ1-2; D gene uncertain. This CDR3 comprises 14 residues. V was cut by 0 bases and J by 6 bases, with 12 bases left in between. The germline CDR1 and CDR2 sequences are SGDLS and YYNGEE. CDR3 DNA sequence: TGTGCCAGCAGCGTAGATAAGGGAGTAGATGGCTACACCTTC. Translated, it gives CASSVDKGVDGYTF.

The chain joins TRBV6-1 to TRBJ2-2; 14 positions agree with TRBD2. Trimming at V came to 4 bases and at J to 7 bases, leaving 5 bases not matched to a gene. The CDR3 consists of 16 residues. Per the germline V gene, CDR1 is MNHNS and CDR2 is SASEGT. CDR3 nucleotides: TGTGCCAGCAGTGGACTAGCGGGAGGGCGGAGCGGGGAGCTGTTTTTT. The encoded protein is CASSGLAGGRSGELFF.

V usage is TRBV5-1 and J usage is TRBJ2-2, with D uncertain. The CDR3 spans 14 residues. The V and J ends lost 4 bases and 2 bases respectively, with 9 bases between them. Germline-derived CDR1 and CDR2 are SGHRS and YFSETQ. The CDR3 loop reads CASSGRLNTGELFF. The CDR3 nucleotides are TGCGCCAGCAGCGGACGCCTAAACACCGGGGAGCTGTTTTTT.

V gene TRBV6-5 combines with J gene TRBJ1-2, with 8 nucleotides matching TRBD1. Germline CDR1 reads MNHEY; CDR2 reads SVGAGI. The junction had 16 bases not matched to a gene; V was cut back by 8 bases and J by 8 bases. The CDR3 has 15 residues. This CDR3 reads CASGRTGRQSGGYTF. DNA for the CDR3: TGTGCCAGCGGTAGGACAGGGAGGCAAAGTGGGGGCTACACCTTC.

Only one count was recorded for this clone. The rearrangement joins TRBV7-9 to TRBJ2-7; tentatively, D is TRBD2 (6 bases). Trimming left V 3 bases short and J 4 bases short, with 7 bases between. The CDR3 is made up of 12 amino acids. The germline V gene encodes CDR1 SEHNR and CDR2 FQNEAQ (reference sequence). The CDR3 nucleotides are TGTGCCAGCAGCTTGACTAGTTACGAGCAGTACTTC. Translating gives CASSLTSYEQYF.

This clone is labeled as medium-sized. The genes are TRBV29-1 and TRBJ2-1; D gene ambiguous. Germline V gene lookup returns CDR1 SQVTM and CDR2 ANQGSEA. The CDR3 extends over 11 amino acids. Trimming took off 4 bases at V and 5 bases at J, with 6 bases between the two ends. The CDR3 nucleotides are TGCAGCGTTGTTCCAGACAATGAGCAGTTCTTC. Protein sequence: CSVVPDNEQFF.

This clone was detected once. The chain is built from TRBV19 and TRBJ1-4; D gene uncertain. The CDR3 consists of 15 residues. Germline lookup yields CDR1 LNHDA and CDR2 SQIVND (reference sequence). V was clipped by 8 bases and J by 0 bases, with 13 bases between them. CDR3 DNA sequence: TGTGCCAGTCGCGCAGGCCTCGCAACTAATGAAAAACTGTTTTTT. Its protein product is CASRAGLATNEKLFF.

The chain joins TRBV5-6 to TRBJ1-2, with 7 bases fitting TRBD1. The length of the CDR3 is 18 residues. Trimming took 0 bases from V and 5 from J; bases not matched to a gene: 16. From germline, CDR1 is SGHDT and CDR2 YYEEEE. Here the CDR3 reads CASSLVSFRGQVDYGYTF. The CDR3 nucleotides read TGTGCCAGCAGCTTGGTTTCGTTTCGAGGACAGGTTGATTATGGCTACACCTTC. The whole variable domain, remainder taken from reference TRBV5-6 and TRBJ1-2, is DAGVTQSPTHLIKTRGQQVTLRCSPKSGHDTVSWYQQALGQGPQFIFQYYEEEERQRGNFPDRFSGHQFPNYSSELNVNALLLGDSALYLCASSLVSFRGQVDYGYTFGSGTRLTVV.

The rearrangement uses TRBV12-5 and TRBJ1-1, with TRBD1 matching over 9 bases. With V trimmed by 0 bases and J by 8 bases, 7 bases remained unmatched. Germline V gene lookup returns CDR1 LGHNT and CDR2 FRNRAP. This CDR3 is 15 amino acids long. The CDR3, as DNA: TGTGCTAGTGGTTTGGTAACCGGGGACAGGGCAGAAGCTTTCTTT. Its translation: CASGLVTGDRAEAFF. The variable domain in full, completed from reference TRBV12-5 and TRBJ1-1, reads DARVTQTPRHKVTEMGQEVTMRCQPILGHNTVFWYRQTMMQGLELLAYFRNRAPLDDSGMPKDRFSAEMPDATLATLKIQPSEPRDSAVYFCASGLVTGDRAEAFFGQGTRLTVV.

The gene calls are TRBV29-1 and TRBJ2-5; no clear D. V was cut by 4 bases and J by 5 bases, with 11 bases left in between. The CDR3 length is 12 residues. The germline V gene encodes CDR1 SQVTM and CDR2 ANQGSEA. The CDR3 loop reads CSVVSIAETQYF. The CDR3 coding sequence is TGCAGCGTTGTTTCCATCGCGGAGACCCAGTACTTC. Drawing the rest from reference TRBV29-1 and TRBJ2-5, the complete variable domain is SAVISQKPSRDICQRGTSLTIQCQVDSQVTMMFWYRQQPGQSLTLIATANQGSEATYESGFVIDKFPISRPNLTFSTLTVSNMSPEDSSIYLCSVVSIAETQYFGPGTRLLVL.

J is TRBJ2-3 and V is TRBV7-9; no clear D. The CDR3 sequence is 11 residues long. V lost 4 bases and J 11 bases, leaving 10 bases between the germline ends. The germline V gene encodes CDR1 SEHNR and CDR2 FQNEAQ (reference sequence). CDR3 protein: CASSSAREQYF. The CDR3 DNA reads as TGTGCCAGCAGCTCAGCTAGAGAGCAGTATTTT.

The rearrangement links TRBV7-8 to TRBJ1-1; no clear D gene. This CDR3 comprises 14 residues. V was trimmed by 0 bases and J by 2 bases, leaving 7 bases between them. Germline V lookup: CDR1 SGHVS, CDR2 FQNEAQ. In DNA form, the CDR3 reads TGTGCCAGCAGCTTAGCGGGCCTAAACACTGAAGCTTTCTTT. This translates into CASSLAGLNTEAFF.